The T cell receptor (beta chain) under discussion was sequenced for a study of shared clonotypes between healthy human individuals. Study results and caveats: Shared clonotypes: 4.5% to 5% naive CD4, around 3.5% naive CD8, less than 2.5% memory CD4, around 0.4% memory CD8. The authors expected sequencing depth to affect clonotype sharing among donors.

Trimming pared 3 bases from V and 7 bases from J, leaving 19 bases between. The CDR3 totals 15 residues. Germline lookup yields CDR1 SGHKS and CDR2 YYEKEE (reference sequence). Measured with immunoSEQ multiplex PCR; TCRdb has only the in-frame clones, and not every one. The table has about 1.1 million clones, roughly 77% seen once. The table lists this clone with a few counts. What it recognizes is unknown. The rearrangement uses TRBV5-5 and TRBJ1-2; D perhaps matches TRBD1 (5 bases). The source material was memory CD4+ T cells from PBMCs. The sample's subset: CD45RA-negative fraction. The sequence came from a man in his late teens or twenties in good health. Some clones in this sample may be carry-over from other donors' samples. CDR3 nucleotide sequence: TGTGCCAGCAGCTCCTCCGGGACGTCAAAGGCTGGCTACACCTTC. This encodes CASSSSGTSKAGYTF. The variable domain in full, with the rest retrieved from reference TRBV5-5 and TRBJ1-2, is DAGVTQSPTHLIKTRGQQVTLRCSPISGHKSVSWYQQVLGQGPQFIFQYYEKEERGRGNFPDRFSARQFPNYSSELNVNALLLGDSALYLCASSSSGTSKAGYTFGSGTRLTVV.